The 22 T cell receptor beta chains given below trace back to one sample, sequenced in a study of early T cells in non-severe SARS-CoV-2 infection. Using its own MiXCR run on the 5' RACE reads, TCRdb lists one record per CDR3 protein. The sample holds tens of thousands of distinct CDR3 sequences, around an eighth seen once. Sequencing used whole blood. These receptors were obtained from an adult who was a healthcare worker with PCR-confirmed SARS-CoV-2 infection or an uninfected control (not recorded which).

The chain has TRBV21-1 and TRBJ1-4. TRBV21-1 is a recognized pseudogene. The CDR3 length is 14 residues. The CDR3 protein is CASMSLATNEKLFF. The DNA for the CDR3 is TGTGCCAGCATGTCACTCGCAACTAATGAAAAACTGTTTTTT.

This clonotype occurred many times. The chain links TRBV7-6 to TRBJ1-2, with a weak D call TRBD1 (6 bases). Germline V gene lookup returns CDR1 SGHVS and CDR2 FNYEAQ. V lost 5 bases and J lost 6, with 13 bases in between. This CDR3 is 13 amino acids long. CDR3: CASSIQGIDGYTF. The CDR3 DNA is TGTGCCAGCAGCATACAGGGTATTGATGGCTACACCTTC.

At least ten counts were recorded for this clonotype. The rearrangement links TRBV18 to TRBJ2-7; 7 nucleotides match TRBD2. Germline V lookup: CDR1 KGHSH, CDR2 LQKENI. There are 11 residues in the CDR3. V lost 9 bases to trimming and J lost 6 bases; unmatched junction nucleotides: 5. The DNA for the CDR3 is TGTGCCAGTTCCTCGGGGGGCGAGCAGTACTTC. This gives the protein CASSSGGEQYF.

This clonotype was seen ten or more times. V usage is TRBV7-2 and J usage is TRBJ2-1; D unresolved. Germline-derived CDR1 and CDR2 are SGHTA and FQGNSA. This CDR3 has 11 amino acids. V was clipped by 5 bases and J by 7 bases, with 6 bases between them. DNA of the CDR3: TGTGCCAGCAGCCCAAAAAATGAGCAGTTCTTC. Protein: CASSPKNEQFF.

This clonotype was seen a handful of times. The chain is built from TRBV5-1 and TRBJ1-1; no clear D gene. The length of the CDR3 is 14 residues. V lost 1 base to trimming and J lost 3 bases, with 10 bases between them. The germline V gene has CDR1 SGHRS and CDR2 YFSETQ. The DNA for the CDR3 is TGCGCCAGCAGCTTGAACCAGGCGGACACTGAAGCTTTCTTT. Its protein product is CASSLNQADTEAFF.

The chain employs TRBV6-1 and TRBJ2-7; 10 bases are shared with TRBD1. With 5 bases clipped from V and 0 bases from J, the junction kept 7 bases outside the gene matches. The CDR3 spans 16 residues. In germline, CDR1 is MNHNS, CDR2 SASEGT. CDR3 protein: CASSFDGTGVSYEQYF. In DNA form, the CDR3 reads TGTGCCAGCAGTTTCGACGGGACAGGGGTCTCCTACGAGCAGTACTTC.

This clonotype was counted many times. V usage is TRBV20-1 and J usage is TRBJ1-1, with D maybe TRBD1 (5 bases). The V gene lost 4 bases and the J gene lost 4 bases, with 13 bases spanning the gap. This CDR3 has 13 residues. Germline CDR1 DFQATT, CDR2 SNEGSKA (reference sequence). CDR3 protein: CSATTTQGTEAFF. CDR3 nucleotide sequence: TGCAGTGCTACGACCACCCAGGGCACTGAAGCTTTCTTT.

The gene calls are TRBV3-1 and TRBJ2-7; 8 bases line up with TRBD1. Trimming removed 5 bases from V and 5 bases from J; junction bases left unmatched: 5. The CDR3 is made up of 13 amino acids. Germline CDR1 and CDR2: LGHDT and YNNKEL (reference sequence). CDR3 residues: CASSIGQGDEQYF. The CDR3 bases are TGTGCCAGCAGCATAGGACAGGGCGACGAGCAGTACTTC.

This clonotype has only a few counts. The chain employs TRBV28 and TRBJ1-2; no clear D gene. The germline V gene encodes CDR1 MDHEN and CDR2 SYDVKM. This CDR3 is built from 14 residues. Trimming removed 2 bases from V and 2 bases from J, with 9 bases in between. The CDR3 coding sequence is TGTGCCAGCAGTTTAATTGTCACCAACTATGGCTACACCTTC. Protein: CASSLIVTNYGYTF.

In its sample, this clonotype was seen many times. The rearrangement links TRBV29-1 to TRBJ2-1; 9 bases are shared with TRBD2. The CDR3 has 13 residues. Trimming removed 4 bases from V and 7 bases from J; junction bases left unmatched: 5. Germline V gives CDR1 SQVTM, CDR2 ANQGSEA. The CDR3 spells CSVVGGRVNEQFF. The CDR3 DNA reads TGCAGCGTTGTGGGCGGGAGGGTAAATGAGCAGTTCTTC.

This clonotype was seen ten or more times. CDR3 in DNA: TGTGCCAGCAGCTTGGACTGGACCGGGGAGCTGTTTTTT. This codes for CASSLDWTGELFF. This chain joins TRBV5-5 and TRBJ2-2; D call uncertain. The germline V and J ends were trimmed by 0 bases and 5 bases, with 5 bases remaining between them. This CDR3 comprises 13 residues. Germline V CDR1 and CDR2: SGHKS, YYEKEE (reference sequence).

The CDR3 DNA follows: TGTGCCAGCAGTGGCCGGGACAGCCATTACTACGAGCAGTACTTC. Translating it yields CASSGRDSHYYEQYF. The J gene is TRBJ2-7, the V gene TRBV12-3 or TRBV12-4, with 7 bases aligning to TRBD1. The V and J ends lost 5 bases and 3 bases, in that order; junction bases with no gene match: 10. The CDR3 loop spans 15 amino acids.

This clonotype was observed at least ten times. The V gene is TRBV29-1, the J gene TRBJ2-3, with D unresolved. V was shortened by 2 bases and J by 3 bases, with 6 bases between the two germline ends. This CDR3 is 12 amino acids long. Germline CDR1 SQVTM, CDR2 ANQGSEA. The CDR3 sequence: CSVEKGTDTQYF. The CDR3 DNA reads as TGCAGCGTTGAAAAGGGAACAGATACGCAGTATTTT.

The chain combines TRBV20-1 with TRBJ1-1; D not certain. Trimming removed 3 bases at V and 3 bases at J, with 11 bases between. Germline lookup yields CDR1 DFQATT and CDR2 SNEGSKA (reference sequence). This CDR3 has 13 amino acids. This CDR3 is CSARRWADTEAFF. In DNA form, the CDR3 reads TGCAGTGCTAGGAGGTGGGCGGACACTGAAGCTTTCTTT.

This clonotype appeared many times. The gene calls are TRBV20-1 and TRBJ2-5, with 8 nucleotides matching TRBD1. Germline CDR1 reads DFQATT; CDR2 reads SNEGSKA (reference sequence). This CDR3 is 14 amino acids long. The V gene end was trimmed by 1 base and the J gene end by 2 bases; junction bases not matched to a gene: 3. The CDR3 region is CSARGWDRQETQYF. The CDR3 bases are TGCAGTGCTAGAGGGTGGGACAGGCAAGAGACCCAGTACTTC.

There are many counts of this clonotype. The chain recombines TRBV3-1 with TRBJ1-3; perhaps TRBD1 as D (6 bases). Germline assignment: CDR1 LGHDT and CDR2 YNNKEL (reference sequence). The CDR3 extends over 16 amino acids. V dropped 4 bases and J dropped 0 bases, with 13 bases sitting between them. The CDR3 nucleotides read TGTGCCAGCAGCCTAGCCGGGACAAACTCTGGAAACACCATATATTTT. Translated, it gives CASSLAGTNSGNTIYF.

This clonotype was seen a handful of times. V gene TRBV3-1 combines with J gene TRBJ1-4, with unresolved D. This CDR3 has 12 residues. The V end was cut by 4 bases, the J end by 8 bases, with 8 bases between. The germline gives CDR1 LGHDT, CDR2 YNNKEL (reference sequence). The CDR3 DNA reads as TGTGCCAGCAGCCTATCTAGCGAAAAACTGTTTTTT. Encoded protein: CASSLSSEKLFF. Using reference TRBV3-1 and TRBJ1-4 for the parts outside the CDR3, the full variable domain is DTAVSQTPKYLVTQMGNDKSIKCEQNLGHDTMYWYKQDSKKFLKIMFSYNNKELIINETVPNRFSPKSPDKAHLNLHINSLELGDSAVYFCASSLSSEKLFFGSGTQLSVL.

This clonotype was detected ten times or more. The rearrangement joins TRBV5-1 to TRBJ2-6; perhaps TRBD2 as D (6 bases). CDR1 and CDR2 (germline): SGHRS, YFSETQ. Trimming removed 3 bases from V and 0 bases from J, with 19 bases in between. The CDR3 is 19 amino acids. For the CDR3, the DNA is TGCGCCAGCAGCTCTGACTTTGCAAGCGGGCACTCTGGGGCCAACGTCCTGACTTTC. Residues: CASSSDFASGHSGANVLTF.

This clonotype showed up many times. The chain recombines TRBV18 with TRBJ2-7; 8 bases fit TRBD2. V lost 6 bases to trimming and J lost 0 bases; unmatched junction nucleotides: 10. The CDR3 runs to 16 residues. The V gene's germline CDR1 is KGHSH and CDR2 LQKENI. The CDR3: CASSTSHSGDSYEQYF. DNA for the CDR3: TGTGCCAGCTCCACGTCCCATAGCGGGGACTCCTACGAGCAGTACTTC.

As to this clonotype: Since a much larger clone is just one base distant, this may be a read error. The conserved closing phenylalanine or tryptophan is absent in this CDR3, likely reflecting a read error. V gene TRBV7-2 combines with J gene TRBJ2-7; D perhaps matches TRBD2 (6 bases). Looked up from germline, CDR1 is SGHTA and CDR2 is FQGNSA. This CDR3 contains 13 residues. Trimming cost V 5 bases and J 2 bases, with 10 bases left between them. Here the CDR3 DNA reads TGTGCCAGCAGCCAAGGGACTGCCTACGAGCAGTACTAC. Protein: CASSQGTAYEQYY.

This clonotype showed up many times. The chain couples TRBV20-1 to TRBJ2-3, with D maybe TRBD1 (5 bases). Looked up from germline, CDR1 is DFQATT and CDR2 is SNEGSKA (reference sequence). The V gene lost 1 base and the J gene lost 0 bases, with 8 bases spanning the gap. CDR3 length: 14 amino acids. The CDR3 bases are TGCAGTGCTAGAGGGCAGGGAAGCACAGATACGCAGTATTTT. The encoded protein is CSARGQGSTDTQYF.

V usage is TRBV12-3 or TRBV12-4 and J usage is TRBJ1-1; the match to TRBD1 covers 7 bases. V lost 4 bases and J lost 5; bases outside the gene matches: 7. The CDR3 consists of 14 residues. This CDR3 reads CASSSDRVRTEAFF. The DNA of the CDR3 is TGTGCCAGCAGTTCTGACAGGGTGAGGACTGAAGCTTTCTTT.